The text below deals with one T cell receptor (beta chain). The data derive from a study of human versus mouse CDR3 diversity and MHC coevolution. The table came from immunoSEQ multiplex PCR; TCRdb's copy has only in-frame clones and leaves some out. The sample gives some 82,000 clones, 90% to 95% of which show up once; around 1.3% is in the top ten. Germline CDR1 reads SGHVS; CDR2 reads FQNEAQ. CDR3 length: 18 residues. The V end was cut by 1 base, the J end by 0 bases, with 16 bases between. The receptor's source is a person aged 25 to 75 in good health. Sequencing was carried out using naive CD4+ T cells from blood. Subset in this sample: CD45RO-negative CD62L-positive naive CD4 T cells. This chain connects TRBV7-8 to TRBJ1-3, with D possibly TRBD1 on 5 matching bases. CDR3 in DNA: TGTGCCAGCAGCTTAGTAGGTGCAGGGATTAACTCTGGAAACACCATATATTTT. Its translation: CASSLVGAGINSGNTIYF.